A single sample gave rise to the 7 T cell receptor beta chains below, sequenced in a study of neurological immune-mediated disorders (dated by TCRdb to about 2019). According to the study, the label for this sample's time point signals: technical triplicate 1. The method was 5' RACE. TCRdb shows the sequencer as Illumina HiSeq 2500. TCRdb redid the processing of the public reads, applying fastp at Q25 and MiXCR, and retained in-frame beta chains. When rows share a CDR3 protein, they turn into one entry using the most common DNA and genes. In all, the sample holds about 38,000 distinct CDR3 sequences, and 11% of those were seen once. About 4% of the sample belongs to the ten largest clones. The sample consisted of PBMCs. The source of these receptors is a man aged 55-75 years with HTLV-1-associated myelopathy (HAM/TSP).

Many counts were recorded for this clonotype. The V gene is TRBV5-4, the J gene TRBJ2-7; 10 bases are shared with TRBD2. The CDR3 is 17 amino acids. Germline assignment: CDR1 SGHNT and CDR2 YYREEE (reference sequence). After removal of 2 bases from V and 0 bases from J, the junction contained 8 bases not matched to a gene. The DNA of the CDR3 is TGTGCCAGCAGCTTTTCTCGGACTAGCGGACCCTCCTACGAGCAGTACTTC. Encoded protein: CASSFSRTSGPSYEQYF.

This clonotype was seen ten or more times. The chain combines TRBV6-1 with TRBJ2-1, with a tentative D call TRBD2 (5 bases). V lost 4 bases and J lost 6, with 13 bases in between. The CDR3 loop spans 14 amino acids. Germline V gene data show CDR1 as MNHNS and CDR2 as SASEGT. CDR3 amino acids: CASSGVASINEQFF. The CDR3 nucleotides read TGTGCCAGCAGTGGGGTAGCGTCGATCAATGAGCAGTTCTTC.

This clonotype was seen at least ten times. The chain recombines TRBV3-1 with TRBJ1-1, with a possible D match to TRBD1 (5 bases). This CDR3 is built from 12 residues. Trimming removed 4 bases from V and 7 bases from J, with 10 bases in between. Germline loops: CDR1 LGHDT, CDR2 YNNKEL (reference sequence). CDR3 in amino acids: CASSRFRDEAFF. DNA of the CDR3: TGTGCCAGCAGCCGTTTCAGGGATGAAGCTTTCTTT.

This clonotype has more than one count but fewer than ten. This chain connects TRBV29-1 to TRBJ2-3, with 8 bases that match TRBD2. This CDR3 has 14 amino acids. V lost 6 bases to trimming and J lost 2 bases; unmatched junction nucleotides: 7. The germline gives CDR1 SQVTM, CDR2 ANQGSEA. The CDR3 region is CSVGDSGTTDTQYF. DNA for the CDR3: TGCAGCGTGGGAGATAGCGGGACCACAGATACGCAGTATTTT.

This clonotype was recorded many times. This rearrangement joins TRBV12-3 or TRBV12-4 to TRBJ2-1; D gene uncertain. V was clipped by 5 bases and J by 3 bases, with 8 bases between them. CDR3 size: 13 residues. CDR3 in amino acids: CASSPDFYNEQFF. The DNA of the CDR3 is TGTGCCAGCAGTCCCGACTTCTACAATGAGCAGTTCTTC.

The sample holds many counts of this clonotype. The CDR3 DNA follows: TGCAGTGCTGGACCCGGACAGGGGAGGACCGGGGAGCTGTTTTTT. This sequence encodes CSAGPGQGRTGELFF. V gene TRBV20-1 combines with J gene TRBJ2-2, with 9 bases identical to TRBD1. The CDR3 totals 15 residues. V gave up 5 bases and J gave up 5 bases; unmatched junction bases: 9. CDR1 and CDR2 (germline): DFQATT, SNEGSKA (reference sequence).

There are many counts of this clonotype. The chain is built from TRBV29-1 and TRBJ2-7; D unresolved. The CDR3 spans 12 residues. Deletions cut 5 bases from V and 3 bases from J, with 11 bases between. The germline V gene encodes CDR1 SQVTM and CDR2 ANQGSEA. CDR3 protein: CSVMKGIYEQYF. CDR3 nucleotides: TGCAGCGTTATGAAGGGAATCTACGAGCAGTACTTC.